This is a list of T cell receptor beta chains from one sample in a study of CD4 T cells in relation to SARS-CoV-2 and coronaviruses. These receptors lack a known antigen. TCRdb's table, derived via immunoSEQ multiplex PCR, lists solely in-frame clones and lacks some. The sample yields roughly 28,000 clones, around 73% seen once. Sequencing input: CD4+ T cells from PBMCs, cultured in vitro. Receptors originate from a human donor in good health. Both conserved end residues are part of each CDR3. The D gene is left open where the match is weak. Clone size is given for some rows only: seen once, a few or many times, or a class if the clone is expanded.

D gene	V gene	clone size	J gene	CDR3 DNA	CDR3 protein
-	TRBV6-5	few	TRBJ1-6	TGTGCCAGCAGTTACTCAGGCAACGGCGCGGATTCACCCCTCCACTTT	CASSYSGNGADSPLHF
TRBD1	TRBV5-6	few	TRBJ1-1	TGTGCCAGCAGCTCTCTCTTCGGACAGGGTAGTACTGAAGCTTTCTTT	CASSSLFGQGSTEAFF
-	TRBV30	-	TRBJ1-5	TGTGCCTGGAGTCTCTCAGAACAGCCCCAGCATTTT	CAWSLSEQPQHF
-	TRBV12-3/TRBV12-4	-	TRBJ2-5	TGTGCCAGCAGTTTAGAGACCCAGTACTTC	CASSLETQYF
-	TRBV7-2	-	TRBJ1-1	TGTGCCAGCAGCTTTTGGGGCGCGTCTGAAGCTTTCTTT	CASSFWGASEAFF
-	TRBV5-1	-	TRBJ1-2	TGCGCCAGCAGCCGAGAAGACTATGGCTACACCTTC	CASSREDYGYTF
TRBD1	TRBV10-3	-	TRBJ1-5	TGTGCCATCGGACAGGCTAGCAATCAGCCCCAGCATTTT	CAIGQASNQPQHF
TRBD2	TRBV28	-	TRBJ2-3	TGTGCCAGCAGTACGGGACTAGCGGGAATAGATACGCAGTATTTT	CASSTGLAGIDTQYF
TRBD2	TRBV5-6	-	TRBJ2-7	TGTGCCAGCAGCCGTGCGGGAGTTTCCTACGAGCAGTACTTC	CASSRAGVSYEQYF
-	TRBV7-3	few	TRBJ2-1	TGTGCCAGCAGCTTCGGCCTAGAATACAATGAGCAGTTCTTC	CASSFGLEYNEQFF
TRBD1	TRBV20-1	-	TRBJ2-1	TGCAGTGCTAGTCGGCCCCCCGAGACAGGGGGCAATGAGCAGTTCTTC	CSASRPPETGGNEQFF
-	TRBV11-2	-	TRBJ2-2	TGTGCCAGCACCGCGCGCCCCGGGGAGCTGTTTTTT	CASTARPGELFF
-	TRBV5-1	-	TRBJ2-7	TGCGCCAGCAGCTTGCGGGCGGGGCATCACTACGAGCAGTACTTC	CASSLRAGHHYEQYF
TRBD2	TRBV5-1	-	TRBJ2-3	TGCGCCAGCAGCTTGCTAGCGGGAGGGGCAACAGATACGCAGTATTTT	CASSLLAGGATDTQYF
TRBD1	TRBV6-1	-	TRBJ1-3	TGTGCCAGCACCGAAGCCAAGGGGACAGGGGGCTTTGGAAACACCATATATTTT	CASTEAKGTGGFGNTIYF
TRBD2	TRBV9	-	TRBJ2-3	TGTGCCAGCAGCGTAGCTGGGCTAGCGGGGGTAGTGGGGCGCACAGATACGCAGTATTTT	CASSVAGLAGVVGRTDTQYF
TRBD2	TRBV7-9	-	TRBJ2-3	TGTGCCAGCAGCTTGGGGGCTAGCGGGCCTATCACAGATACGCAGTATTTT	CASSLGASGPITDTQYF
TRBD1	TRBV7-2	-	TRBJ1-2	TGTGCCAGCAGCTTAACGCCGGGACAGACTTCCTATGGCTACACCTTC	CASSLTPGQTSYGYTF
-	TRBV18	-	TRBJ2-7	TGTGCCAGCTCAGGAGGGGTTGGGGACTACGAGCAGTACTTC	CASSGGVGDYEQYF
TRBD2	TRBV5-6	-	TRBJ2-1	TGTGCCAGCAGCCGAGGGACTAGCGGTTCGCATGAGCAGTTCTTC	CASSRGTSGSHEQFF
TRBD1	TRBV5-1	large	TRBJ2-5	TGCGCCAGCAGTTTTACAGGGGGGGAGACCCAGTACTTC	CASSFTGGETQYF
-	TRBV21-1	-	TRBJ1-3	TGTGCCAGCAGCTCGCGCGGGACAGGGAATCGTGGAAACACCATATATTTT	CASSSRGTGNRGNTIYF
TRBD1	TRBV6-5	-	TRBJ1-2	TGTGCCAGCAGTTACTCGATTGGGACAGGGGACGGCTACACCTTC	CASSYSIGTGDGYTF
-	TRBV12-3/TRBV12-4	-	TRBJ2-7	TGTGCCAGCAGTTTATCCCTCGAGCAGTACTTC	CASSLSLEQYF
TRBD1	TRBV9	-	TRBJ2-3	TGTGCCAGCAGCGTAGGGGACAGGGGGCCGAGGGATACGCAGTATTTT	CASSVGDRGPRDTQYF
TRBD1	TRBV6-5	-	TRBJ1-2	TGTGCCAGCAGTACTGGGACAGGGGTTGGCTACACCTTC	CASSTGTGVGYTF
-	TRBV6-7	few	TRBJ1-1	TGTGCCAGCAGTTACTCGGACCCCCACAAGAACACTGAAGCTTTCTTT	CASSYSDPHKNTEAFF
-	TRBV5-1	-	TRBJ2-5	TGCGCCAGCAGTCCGGAGGGCAGAGAGTTTGAGACCCAGTACTTC	CASSPEGREFETQYF
TRBD1	TRBV5-1	-	TRBJ2-7	TGCGCCAGCAGCCTGGGACAGTTTGTCGAGCAGTACTTC	CASSLGQFVEQYF
-	TRBV9	-	TRBJ1-3	TGTGCCAGCAGCGTAGACCCCCAGAGCTCTGGAAACACCATATATTTT	CASSVDPQSSGNTIYF
TRBD1	TRBV6-1	-	TRBJ2-7	TGTGCCAGCAGTGAAGTAGGCTTGGGGACAGGGGTCCCCTACGAGCAGTACTTC	CASSEVGLGTGVPYEQYF
TRBD2	TRBV5-4	-	TRBJ2-5	TGTGCCAGCAGCTTGGCGGGGGGGTCGGAGACCCAGTACTTC	CASSLAGGSETQYF
TRBD2	TRBV10-3	-	TRBJ2-1	TGTGCCATCACCGGGACTAGCGGGGCTCCTGGAGAGCAGTTCTTC	CAITGTSGAPGEQFF
-	TRBV4-3	-	TRBJ1-6	TGCGCCAGCAGCCAAGGATTCCGGGGCTCTCAGCGAAATTCACCCCTCCACTTT	CASSQGFRGSQRNSPLHF
TRBD2	TRBV29-1	-	TRBJ2-1	TGCAGCGTTGACACCGGGACTAGAAATGAGCAGTTCTTC	CSVDTGTRNEQFF
TRBD2	TRBV7-2	once	TRBJ2-1	TGTGCCAGCAGCCCAAGCGGGACTTTCAATGAGCAGTTCTTC	CASSPSGTFNEQFF
TRBD1	TRBV7-9	-	TRBJ2-5	TGTGCCAGCAGCTTAAGGGACAGATTACAAGAGACCCAGTACTTC	CASSLRDRLQETQYF
TRBD2	TRBV20-1	once	TRBJ2-3	TGCAGTGCTAGTAGCGGGGGAACAGATACGCAGTATTTT	CSASSGGTDTQYF
-	TRBV7-9	-	TRBJ1-1	TGTGCCAGCAGCTTGGTGAACACTGAAGCTTTCTTT	CASSLVNTEAFF
TRBD1	TRBV10-1	-	TRBJ1-1	TGCGCCAGCAGTGAGCAACTCGGACAGGGAAACACTGAAGCTTTCTTT	CASSEQLGQGNTEAFF
-	TRBV21-1	-	TRBJ2-3	TGTGCCAGCAGCGCCGGTTGGTGGACAGGCACAGATACGCAGTATTTT	CASSAGWWTGTDTQYF
-	TRBV30	-	TRBJ1-3	TGTGCCTGGAGCAAACCGAGGAGTTCTGGAAACACCATATATTTT	CAWSKPRSSGNTIYF
-	TRBV23-1	-	TRBJ2-5	TGCGCCAGCAGTCCCGGGGGGCCTATCCAAGAGACCCAGTACTTC	CASSPGGPIQETQYF
-	TRBV27	-	TRBJ2-2	TGTGCCAGCAGTTTACGAGCGGCGAACACCGGGGAGCTGTTTTTT	CASSLRAANTGELFF
TRBD2	TRBV18	-	TRBJ2-5	TGTGCCAGCTCAAACGGGGGGTCCCAAGAGACCCAGTACTTC	CASSNGGSQETQYF
-	TRBV5-4	few	TRBJ2-3	TGTGCCAGCAGCAAACTCGGGGGAAGGGGCACAGATACGCAGTATTTT	CASSKLGGRGTDTQYF
-	TRBV19	few	TRBJ2-3	TGTGCCAGTAGTATCTTAACTAGTTCCGCACACCAGTATTTT	CASSILTSSAHQYF
TRBD2	TRBV12-5	-	TRBJ2-5	TGTGCTAGTGCAGAGACTAGCGGGGAGCGGGGGACCCAGTACTTC	CASAETSGERGTQYF
-	TRBV9	-	TRBJ2-7	TGTGCCAGCAGCGCCCACTGGGGGGCAGAGCAGTACTTC	CASSAHWGAEQYF